The rows below give T cell receptor beta chains drawn from one sample of a study of blood T cell repertoires in COVID-19. Clones were read by immunoSEQ multiplex PCR, and TCRdb kept only the in-frame ones, dropping some. The sample holds 390,000 or so clones, around 86% seen once. The sequenced material came from peripheral blood. The source of these receptors is a woman aged 25 to 39 with active or convalescent COVID-19. Each CDR3 is given with its conserved first and last residue. Fields, in order: clone size, V gene, CDR3 protein. Not every row has a clone size; where given, it reads once, few, many or a size class.

NA	TRBV7-9	CASTPGGAGGLYNEQFF
NA	TRBV19	CASGEYGYTF
NA	TRBV19	CASSIQGSNQPQHF
NA	TRBV7-9	CASTPGREQPNYGYTF
NA	TRBV3-1/TRBV3-2	CASSQDAGWPQHF
NA	TRBV12-3/TRBV12-4	CASRSGQGLTQHF
NA	TRBV2	CASSEAGLFSNQPQHF
NA	TRBV2	CASRRGLASDQPQHF
NA	TRBV10-3	CAISEPPLGVGYEQYF
NA	TRBV19	CASSIGGSYGYTF
few	TRBV2	CASVRQGSFETQYF
NA	TRBV19	CASSPWNTEAFF
once	TRBV6-5	CASSSDREDTEAFF
NA	TRBV3-1/TRBV3-2	CASSLGTVYPNYGYTF
NA	TRBV3-1/TRBV3-2	CASSLGQGAGGELFF
NA	TRBV6-4	CASSESGDGSQPQHF
NA	TRBV7-9	CASSFPWDTSYEQYF
once	TRBV5-1	CASSAGQDFYEQYF
once	TRBV19	CASRRTGTENQPQHF
NA	TRBV7-2	CASSLGYGSYEQYF
NA	TRBV10-3	CAISDPRLQQETQYF
once	TRBV18	CASSPPEGGGLNEQFF
NA	TRBV4-2	CASSPTPGTGGHNSPLHF
NA	TRBV5-3	CARSFLLVGGALYEQYF
NA	TRBV12-3/TRBV12-4	CASSYPDQPQHF
NA	TRBV28	CASRTSLENNYGYTF
NA	TRBV27	CASSLGQGPYEQYF
NA	TRBV6-6	CASSYGLGSSNQPQHF
NA	TRBV6-5	CASSLTPWEGTEAFF
once	TRBV11-2	CASSLRLTGVSVGELFF
NA	TRBV6-2/TRBV6-3	CASSYSVGGRSSYEQYF
NA	TRBV6-5	CASSPRSQGYYGYTF
NA	TRBV6-6	CASKDRDRGGELFF
NA	TRBV6-1	CASSERVGGFHQPQHF
NA	TRBV6-4	CASSDSINLRENTEAFF
NA	TRBV19	CASSSDTGTGNTEAFF
NA	TRBV24-1	CATSDPRGGNNEQFF
NA	TRBV18	CASSYLQPGNEQFF
NA	TRBV7-9	CASRGGQETQYF
NA	TRBV4-2	CASSQDWTGPAGYGYTF